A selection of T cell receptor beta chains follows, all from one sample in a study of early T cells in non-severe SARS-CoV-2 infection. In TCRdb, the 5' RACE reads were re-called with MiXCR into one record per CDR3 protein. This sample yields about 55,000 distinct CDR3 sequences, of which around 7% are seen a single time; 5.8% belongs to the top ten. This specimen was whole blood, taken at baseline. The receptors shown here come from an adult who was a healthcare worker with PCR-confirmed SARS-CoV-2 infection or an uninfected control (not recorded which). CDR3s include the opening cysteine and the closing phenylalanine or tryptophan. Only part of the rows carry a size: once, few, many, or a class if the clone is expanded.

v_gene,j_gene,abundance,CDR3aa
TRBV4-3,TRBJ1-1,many,CASRQVQGSTEAFF
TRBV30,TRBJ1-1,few,CAWFTRRTRPPEAFF
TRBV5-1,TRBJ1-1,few,CASSLGVDSTEAFF
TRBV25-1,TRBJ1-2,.,CASSEWTGGPSTYGYTF
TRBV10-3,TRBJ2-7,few,CATGTGGAEQYF
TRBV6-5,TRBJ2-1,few,CASSSTNSGGEQFF
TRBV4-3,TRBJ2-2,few,CASSQERTVTGELFF
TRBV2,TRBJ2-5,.,CASGGGSGETQYF
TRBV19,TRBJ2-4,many,CASSTRAPRNIQYF
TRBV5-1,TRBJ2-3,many,CASSLDTDTQYF
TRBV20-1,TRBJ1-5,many,CSASPGTVSNQPQHF
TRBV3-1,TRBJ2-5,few,CASSQALWGGQETQYF
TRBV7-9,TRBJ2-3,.,CASSSRVPGGDTQYF
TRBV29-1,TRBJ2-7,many,CSVEDWNNNYEQYF
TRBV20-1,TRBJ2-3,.,CSALKGGGSSNTQYF
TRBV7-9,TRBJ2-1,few,CASSQGVLSYNEQFF
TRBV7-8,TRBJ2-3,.,CASSFKLAGVIDTQYF
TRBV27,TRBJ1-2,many,CASEEEDGYTF
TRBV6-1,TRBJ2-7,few,CASSPLAGGFSYEQYF
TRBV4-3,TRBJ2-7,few,CASSQERGDYMGEQYF
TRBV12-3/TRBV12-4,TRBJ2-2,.,CASSGLTGELFF